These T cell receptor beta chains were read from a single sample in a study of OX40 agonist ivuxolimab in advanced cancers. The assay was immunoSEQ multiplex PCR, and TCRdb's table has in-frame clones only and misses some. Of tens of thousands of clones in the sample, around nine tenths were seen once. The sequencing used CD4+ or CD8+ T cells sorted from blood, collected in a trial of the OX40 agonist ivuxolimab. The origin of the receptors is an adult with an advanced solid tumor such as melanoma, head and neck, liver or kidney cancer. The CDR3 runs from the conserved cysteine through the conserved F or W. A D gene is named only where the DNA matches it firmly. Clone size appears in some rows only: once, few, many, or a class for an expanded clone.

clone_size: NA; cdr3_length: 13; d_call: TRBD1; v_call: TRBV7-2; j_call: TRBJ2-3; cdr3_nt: TGTGCCAGCAGCTTAGGTCGGGGACAGGGGCAGTATTTT; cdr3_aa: CASSLGRGQGQYF
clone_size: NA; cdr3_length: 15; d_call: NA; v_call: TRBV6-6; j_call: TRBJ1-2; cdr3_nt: TGTGCCAGCAGTTCCCGTGTATCGGGGTACTATGGCTACACCTTC; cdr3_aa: CASSSRVSGYYGYTF
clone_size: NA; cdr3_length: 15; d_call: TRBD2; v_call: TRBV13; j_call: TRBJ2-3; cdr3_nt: TGTGCCAGCAGCCCTAGCGGGGGGATGACAGATACGCAGTATTTT; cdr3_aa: CASSPSGGMTDTQYF
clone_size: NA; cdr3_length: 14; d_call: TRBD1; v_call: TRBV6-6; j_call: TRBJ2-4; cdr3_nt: TGTGCCAGCAGTGCGGGACAGGGGCAAAACATTCAGTACTTC; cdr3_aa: CASSAGQGQNIQYF
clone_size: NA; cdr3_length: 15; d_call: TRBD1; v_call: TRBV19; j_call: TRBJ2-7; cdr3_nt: TGTGCCAGTAGTATGGTTTTGGGACAGAGCTACGAGCAGTACTTC; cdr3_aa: CASSMVLGQSYEQYF
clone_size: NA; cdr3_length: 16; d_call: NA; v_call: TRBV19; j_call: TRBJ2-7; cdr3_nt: TGTGCCAGTAGTACGACTGTTCTACGAAGCCCCTACGAGCAGTACTTC; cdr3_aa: CASSTTVLRSPYEQYF
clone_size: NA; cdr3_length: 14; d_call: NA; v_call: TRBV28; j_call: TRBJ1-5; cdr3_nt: TGTGCCAGCAGTTTTATAGGGAGCAATCAGCCCCAGCATTTT; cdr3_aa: CASSFIGSNQPQHF
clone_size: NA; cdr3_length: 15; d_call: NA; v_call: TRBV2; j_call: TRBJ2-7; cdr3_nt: TGTGCCAGCAGGGGAGGTGAAGCCCCGGGCTACGAGCAGTACTTC; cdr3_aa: CASRGGEAPGYEQYF
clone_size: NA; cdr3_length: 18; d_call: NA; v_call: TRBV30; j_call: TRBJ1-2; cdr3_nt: TGTGCCTGGTTACCGTCAAGGGCAGGACAGCTCATCGGGGGCGGCTACACCTTC; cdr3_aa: CAWLPSRAGQLIGGGYTF
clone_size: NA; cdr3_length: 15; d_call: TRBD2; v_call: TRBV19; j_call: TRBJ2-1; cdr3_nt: TGTGCCAGTAGTCCCCTCGGAGCGGGGGACAATGAGCAGTTCTTC; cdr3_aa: CASSPLGAGDNEQFF
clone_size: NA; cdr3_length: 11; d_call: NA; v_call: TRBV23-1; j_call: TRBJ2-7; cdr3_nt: TGCGCCAGCAGTCACCACTACGAGCAGTACTTC; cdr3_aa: CASSHHYEQYF
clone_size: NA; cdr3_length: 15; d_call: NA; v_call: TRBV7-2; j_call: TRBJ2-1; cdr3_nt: TGTGCCAGCAGCTTAGAACAGGACTCCTACAATGAGCAGTTCTTC; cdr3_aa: CASSLEQDSYNEQFF
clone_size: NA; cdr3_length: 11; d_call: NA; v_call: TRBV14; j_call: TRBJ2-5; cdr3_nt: TGTGCCAGCAGCCAAGGGGCGGTCGGGTACTTC; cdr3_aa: CASSQGAVGYF
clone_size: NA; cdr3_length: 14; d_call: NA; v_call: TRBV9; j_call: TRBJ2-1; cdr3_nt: TGTGCCAGCAGCGTCTCATCGGGACCATTCCCGGAGTTCTTC; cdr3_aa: CASSVSSGPFPEFF
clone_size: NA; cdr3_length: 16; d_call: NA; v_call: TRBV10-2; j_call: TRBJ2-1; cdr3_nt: TGCGCCAGCAGTGAGGCCCGGCTGAGCTCCTACAATGAGCAGTTCTTC; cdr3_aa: CASSEARLSSYNEQFF
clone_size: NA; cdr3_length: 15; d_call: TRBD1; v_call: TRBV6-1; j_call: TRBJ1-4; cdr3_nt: TGTGCCAGCAGTGAAAGGGACAGAAGTGATGAAAAACTGTTTTTT; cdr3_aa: CASSERDRSDEKLFF
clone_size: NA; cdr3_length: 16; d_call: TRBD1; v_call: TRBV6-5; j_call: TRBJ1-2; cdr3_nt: TGTGCCAGCAGTTACACCCGGGACAGGGGAGGCTATGGCTACACCTTC; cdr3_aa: CASSYTRDRGGYGYTF
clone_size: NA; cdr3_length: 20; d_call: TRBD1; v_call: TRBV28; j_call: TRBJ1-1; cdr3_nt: TGTGCCAGCAGTTCAGACAGGGGGGTTCAATCATATGCCAGGAACACTGAAGCTTTCTTT; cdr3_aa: CASSSDRGVQSYARNTEAFF
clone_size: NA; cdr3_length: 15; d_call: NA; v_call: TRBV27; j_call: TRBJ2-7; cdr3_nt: TGTGCCAGCAGCCCGAACAGGGACCTACCCTACGAGCAGTACTTC; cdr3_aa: CASSPNRDLPYEQYF
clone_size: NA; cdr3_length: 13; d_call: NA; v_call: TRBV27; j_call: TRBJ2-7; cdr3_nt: TGTGCCAGCAGTTTTGGTCCCCAATACGAGCAGTACTTC; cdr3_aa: CASSFGPQYEQYF
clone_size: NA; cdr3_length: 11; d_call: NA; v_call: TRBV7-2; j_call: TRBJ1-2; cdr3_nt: TGTGCCAGCAGGGATAGCTATGGCTACACCTTC; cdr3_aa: CASRDSYGYTF
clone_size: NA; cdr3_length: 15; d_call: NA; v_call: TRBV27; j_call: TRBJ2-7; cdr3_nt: TGTGCCAGCAGTTTTCAGGGGGGATTTTCCTACGAGCAGTACTTC; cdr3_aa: CASSFQGGFSYEQYF
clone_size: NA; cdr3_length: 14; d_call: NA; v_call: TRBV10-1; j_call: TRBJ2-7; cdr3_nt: TGCGCCAGCAGTGAGTCTTACAGCTCCTACGAGCAGTACTTC; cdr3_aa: CASSESYSSYEQYF
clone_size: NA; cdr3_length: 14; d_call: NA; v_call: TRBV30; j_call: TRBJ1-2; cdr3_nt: TGTGCCTGGAGTTTCGATATTGGTGGATATGGCTACACCTTC; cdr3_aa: CAWSFDIGGYGYTF
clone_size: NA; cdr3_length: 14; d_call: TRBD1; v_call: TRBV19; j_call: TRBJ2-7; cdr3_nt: TGTGCCAGTGCTTGGGGGGACAGGAACTACGAGCAGTACTTC; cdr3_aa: CASAWGDRNYEQYF
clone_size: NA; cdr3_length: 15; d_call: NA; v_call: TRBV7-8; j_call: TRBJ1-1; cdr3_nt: TGTGCCAGCAGCTCCCCCCTCGGTACGAACACTGAAGCTTTCTTT; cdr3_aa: CASSSPLGTNTEAFF
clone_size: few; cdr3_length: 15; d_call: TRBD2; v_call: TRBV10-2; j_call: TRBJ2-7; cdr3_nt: TGCGCCAGCAGTGATCCGCGGGAGGGCCTCTACGAGCAGTACTTC; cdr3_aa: CASSDPREGLYEQYF
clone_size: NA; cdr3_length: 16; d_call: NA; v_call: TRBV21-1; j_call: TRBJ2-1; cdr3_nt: TGTGCCAGCAGCAGGCGGACAGGGGTTCGGACAAATGAGCAGTTCTTC; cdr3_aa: CASSRRTGVRTNEQFF
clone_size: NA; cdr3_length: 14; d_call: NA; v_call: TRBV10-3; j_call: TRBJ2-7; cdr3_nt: TGTGCCACGAAAGGAGGTAAAAGTTTGTACGAGCAGTACTTC; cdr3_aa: CATKGGKSLYEQYF
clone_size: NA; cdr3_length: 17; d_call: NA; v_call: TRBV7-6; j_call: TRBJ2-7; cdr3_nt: TGTGCCAGCAGCTTAGGAGATGGAAGCGTAGCGACCTACGAGCAGTACTTC; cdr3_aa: CASSLGDGSVATYEQYF
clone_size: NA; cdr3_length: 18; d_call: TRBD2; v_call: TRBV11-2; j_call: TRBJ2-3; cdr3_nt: TGTGCCAGCAGCTCGACCCTTCTAGCGGGAGTAGTCGCAGATACGCAGTATTTT; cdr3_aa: CASSSTLLAGVVADTQYF
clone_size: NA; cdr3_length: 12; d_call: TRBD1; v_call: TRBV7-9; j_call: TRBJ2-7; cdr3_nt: TGTGCCAGCAGCCCTCAGGGGGCGGAGCAGTACTTC; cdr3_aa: CASSPQGAEQYF
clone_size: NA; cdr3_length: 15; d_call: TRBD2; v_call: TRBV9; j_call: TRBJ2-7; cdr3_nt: TGTGCCAGCAGCCCCGGACTAGCGGGAGCCTACGAGCAGTACTTC; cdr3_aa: CASSPGLAGAYEQYF
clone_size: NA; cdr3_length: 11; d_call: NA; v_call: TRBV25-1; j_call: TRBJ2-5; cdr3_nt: TGTGCCAGCAGTTGGGGAGAGACCCAGTACTTC; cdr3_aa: CASSWGETQYF
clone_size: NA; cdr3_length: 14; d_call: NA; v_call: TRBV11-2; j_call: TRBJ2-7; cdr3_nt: TGTGCCAGCAGCGGAGGGGTAGGGCTCTACGAGCAGTACTTC; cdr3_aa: CASSGGVGLYEQYF
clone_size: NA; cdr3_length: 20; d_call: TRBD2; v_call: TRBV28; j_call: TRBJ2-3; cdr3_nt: TGTGCCAGCAGAGCTTTATATCCAGCGGGAGGAGGTGCACACACAGATACGCAGTATTTT; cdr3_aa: CASRALYPAGGGAHTDTQYF
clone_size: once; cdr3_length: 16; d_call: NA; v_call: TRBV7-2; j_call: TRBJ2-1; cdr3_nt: TGTGCCAGCAGCTTAGTAGGTGGGAGCGCCAACAATGAGCAGTTCTTC; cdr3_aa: CASSLVGGSANNEQFF
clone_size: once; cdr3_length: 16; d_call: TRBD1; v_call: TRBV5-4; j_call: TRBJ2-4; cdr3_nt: TGTGCCAGCAGGCCGACAGGGGGCTCAGACAAAAACATTCAGTACTTC; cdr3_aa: CASRPTGGSDKNIQYF
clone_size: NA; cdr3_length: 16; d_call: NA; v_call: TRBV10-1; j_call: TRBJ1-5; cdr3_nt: TGCGCCAGCGGAGTCCGGGCCCGGCGATGCAATCAGCCCCAGCATTTT; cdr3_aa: CASGVRARRCNQPQHF
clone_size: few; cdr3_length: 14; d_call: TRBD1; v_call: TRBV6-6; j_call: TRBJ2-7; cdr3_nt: TGTGCCAGCAGTTACTCGGACAGGTCCTACGAGCAGTACTTC; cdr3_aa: CASSYSDRSYEQYF
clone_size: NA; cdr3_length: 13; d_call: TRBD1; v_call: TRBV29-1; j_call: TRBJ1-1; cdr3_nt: TGCAGCGTTGATCAGGACAGGGACACTGAAGCTTTCTTT; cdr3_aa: CSVDQDRDTEAFF
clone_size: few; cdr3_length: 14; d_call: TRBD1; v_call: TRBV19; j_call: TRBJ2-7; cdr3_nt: TGTGCCAGTAGCTGGGACAGGGAAACGGACGAGCAGTACTTC; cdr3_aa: CASSWDRETDEQYF
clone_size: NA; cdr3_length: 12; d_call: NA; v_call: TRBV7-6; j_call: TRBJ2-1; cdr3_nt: TGTGCCAGCAGCTTAGATGGCTATGAGCAGTTCTTC; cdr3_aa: CASSLDGYEQFF
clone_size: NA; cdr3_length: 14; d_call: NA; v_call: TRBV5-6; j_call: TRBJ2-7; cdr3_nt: TGTGCCAGCAGCCCACCTTTTTGGGTGGACGAGCAGTACTTC; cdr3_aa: CASSPPFWVDEQYF